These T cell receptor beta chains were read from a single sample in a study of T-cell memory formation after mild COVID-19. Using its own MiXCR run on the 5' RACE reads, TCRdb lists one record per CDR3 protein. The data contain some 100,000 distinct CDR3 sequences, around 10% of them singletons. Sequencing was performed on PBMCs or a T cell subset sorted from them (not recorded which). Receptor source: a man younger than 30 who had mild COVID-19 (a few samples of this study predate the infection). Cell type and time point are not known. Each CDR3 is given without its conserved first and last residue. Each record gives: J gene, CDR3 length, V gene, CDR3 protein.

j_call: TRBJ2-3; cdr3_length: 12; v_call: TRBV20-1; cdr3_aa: SADRVASTDTQY
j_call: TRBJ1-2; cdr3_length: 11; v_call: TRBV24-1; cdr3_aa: ATSDLGRGGYT
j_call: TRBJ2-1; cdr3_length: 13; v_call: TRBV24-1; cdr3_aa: ATSDPTSGRNEQF
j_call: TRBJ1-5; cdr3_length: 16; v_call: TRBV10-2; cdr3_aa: ASSEPQAGTGENQPQH
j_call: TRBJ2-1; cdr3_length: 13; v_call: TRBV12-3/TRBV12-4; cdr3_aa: ASSLVGQGGNEQF
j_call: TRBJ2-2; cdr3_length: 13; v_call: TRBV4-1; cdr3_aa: ASSVKPTDTGELF
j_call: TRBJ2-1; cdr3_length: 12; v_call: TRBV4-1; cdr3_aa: ASREAGSYNEQF
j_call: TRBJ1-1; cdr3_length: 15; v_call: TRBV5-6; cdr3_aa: ASSFFTAGTWNTEAF
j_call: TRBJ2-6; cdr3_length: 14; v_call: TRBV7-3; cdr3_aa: ASSAEGGSGANVLT
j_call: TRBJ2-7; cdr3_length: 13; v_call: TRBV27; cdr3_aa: ASSLSGDSSYEQY
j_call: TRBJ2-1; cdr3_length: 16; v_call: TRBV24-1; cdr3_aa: ATSDSSGTGYSYNEQF
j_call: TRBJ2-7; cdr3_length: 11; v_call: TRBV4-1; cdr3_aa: ASSQGTRDEQY
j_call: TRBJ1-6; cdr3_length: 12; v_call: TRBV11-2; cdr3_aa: ASSPGQGDSPLH
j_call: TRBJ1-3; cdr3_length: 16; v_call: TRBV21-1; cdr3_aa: ASPHRDKGPEIGNTIY
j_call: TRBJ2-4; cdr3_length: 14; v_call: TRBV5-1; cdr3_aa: ASSPGLVGAKNIQY
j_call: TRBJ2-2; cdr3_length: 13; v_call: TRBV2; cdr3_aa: ASSETHANTGELF
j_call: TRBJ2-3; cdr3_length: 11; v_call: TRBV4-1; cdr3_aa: ASSQRQGPTQY
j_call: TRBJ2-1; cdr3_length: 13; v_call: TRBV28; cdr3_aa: ASSFVQYFSNEQF
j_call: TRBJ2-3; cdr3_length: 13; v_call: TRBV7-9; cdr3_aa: ASSSRDRGSDTQY
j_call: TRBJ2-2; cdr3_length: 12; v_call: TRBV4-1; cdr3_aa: ASSAPESAGELF
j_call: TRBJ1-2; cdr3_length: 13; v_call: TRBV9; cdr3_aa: ASSVVHPGDYGYT
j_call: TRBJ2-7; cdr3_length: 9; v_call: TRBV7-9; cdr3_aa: ASSRGYEQY
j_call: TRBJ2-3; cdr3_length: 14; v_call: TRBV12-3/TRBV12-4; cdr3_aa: ASRGFGGAGTDTQY
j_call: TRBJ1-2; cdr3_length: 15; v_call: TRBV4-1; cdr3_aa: ASSQGPRDRGPYGYT
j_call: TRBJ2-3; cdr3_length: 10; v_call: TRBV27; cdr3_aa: ASSSGLYTQY
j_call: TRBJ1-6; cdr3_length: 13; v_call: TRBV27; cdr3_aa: ASSLSNGDNSPLH
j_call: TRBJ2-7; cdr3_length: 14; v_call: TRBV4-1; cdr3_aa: ASSQNSQGITYEQY
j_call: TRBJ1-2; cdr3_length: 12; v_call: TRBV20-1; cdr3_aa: SASLGHLNYGYT
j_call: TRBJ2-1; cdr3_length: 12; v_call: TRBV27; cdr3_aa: ASSPTRGSHEQF
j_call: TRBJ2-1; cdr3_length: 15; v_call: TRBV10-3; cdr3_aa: AISELVEGDFYNEQF
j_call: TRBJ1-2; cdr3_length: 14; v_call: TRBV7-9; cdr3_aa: ASSPREQGPGYGYT
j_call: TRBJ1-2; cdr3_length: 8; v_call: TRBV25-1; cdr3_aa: ASSLDTFA
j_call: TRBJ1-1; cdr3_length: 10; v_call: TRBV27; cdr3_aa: ASSRGRTEAF
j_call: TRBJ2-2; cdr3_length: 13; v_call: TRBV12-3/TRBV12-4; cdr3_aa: ASSSGTPNTGELF
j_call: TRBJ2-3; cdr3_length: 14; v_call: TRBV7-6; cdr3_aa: ASSLGDRDFTDTQY
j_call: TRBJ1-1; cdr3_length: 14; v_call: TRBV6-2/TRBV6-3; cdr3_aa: ASSYSTGILNTEAF
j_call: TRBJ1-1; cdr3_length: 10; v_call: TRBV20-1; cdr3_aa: SARVRDAEAF
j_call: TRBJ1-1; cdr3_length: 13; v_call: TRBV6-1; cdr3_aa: ASSEAGGGGTEAF
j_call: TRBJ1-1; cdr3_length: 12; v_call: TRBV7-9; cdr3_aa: ASSSRGADTEAF
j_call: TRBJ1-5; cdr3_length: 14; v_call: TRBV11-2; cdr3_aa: ASSQTGGRSNQPQH
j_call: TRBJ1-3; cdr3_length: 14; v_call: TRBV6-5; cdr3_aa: ASSPLGQATGNTIY
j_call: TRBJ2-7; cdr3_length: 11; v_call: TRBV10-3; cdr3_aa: AISVGGSNEQY
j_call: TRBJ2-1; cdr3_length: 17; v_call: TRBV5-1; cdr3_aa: ASSLDKSVAPRSDNEQF
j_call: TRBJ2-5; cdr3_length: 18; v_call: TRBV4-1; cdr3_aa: ASSPGGGTSGGQAQETQY
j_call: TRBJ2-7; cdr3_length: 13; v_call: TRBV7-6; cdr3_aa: ASSLGSGGAYEQY
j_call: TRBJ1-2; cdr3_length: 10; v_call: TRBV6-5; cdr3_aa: ASSGKIDGYT
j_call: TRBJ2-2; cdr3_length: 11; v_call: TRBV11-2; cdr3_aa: ASIRSVVGELF
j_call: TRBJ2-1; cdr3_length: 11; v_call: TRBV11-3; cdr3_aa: ASSLGTSGEQF
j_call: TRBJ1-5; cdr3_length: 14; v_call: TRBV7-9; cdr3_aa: ASSFSGGHGLGTQH
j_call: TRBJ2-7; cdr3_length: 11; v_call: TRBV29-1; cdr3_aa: SVRTGGNYEQY
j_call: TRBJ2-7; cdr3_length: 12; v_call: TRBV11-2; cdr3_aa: ASSLGQGAVEQY
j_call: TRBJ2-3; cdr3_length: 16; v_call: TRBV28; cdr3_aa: ASRVTGFDMVGADTQY
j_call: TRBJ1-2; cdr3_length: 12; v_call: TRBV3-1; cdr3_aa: ASSQAWSAYGYT
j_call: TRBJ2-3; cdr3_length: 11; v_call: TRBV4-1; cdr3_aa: ASSPWDGYTQY
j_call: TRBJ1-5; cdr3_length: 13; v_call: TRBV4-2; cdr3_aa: ASSPSTASNQPQH